This T cell receptor beta chain stems from a study of blood T cell repertoires in COVID-19. Per the original data handling: By means of reference gene primer amplification, nucleated cell counts were estimated. Assay: immunoSEQ multiplex PCR; the TCRdb copy retains only in-frame clones and omits some. V and J calls and clone size are as listed in that table; D and trimming were resolved from the DNA. The table has around 60,000 clones, around 89% seen once; the top ten hold 3.9%. Germline values: CDR1 SEHNR, CDR2 FQNEAQ (reference sequence). After removal of 6 bases from V and 5 bases from J, the junction contained 7 bases not matched to a gene. The CDR3 is made up of 15 amino acids.

The receptor was isolated from a human donor in a cohort sampled during active COVID-19. This chain connects TRBV7-9 to TRBJ2-5; TRBD1 matches at 12 bases. Sequenced material: peripheral blood. The CDR3: CASSWDRGQTETQYF. The CDR3 nucleotides are TGTGCCAGCAGTTGGGACAGGGGGCAGACGGAGACCCAGTACTTC.